This T cell receptor beta chain was identified during a study of blood T cell repertoires in COVID-19. Using immunoSEQ multiplex PCR, the repertoire was profiled, and TCRdb retains in-frame clones only, with some absent. The sample lists approximately 490,000 clones; approximately 86% were seen once. CDR3 length: 17 amino acids. Trimming removed 1 base at V and 4 bases at J, with 18 bases between. Germline CDR1 and CDR2: SGHRS and YFSETQ. Self-reported history from a screening survey and questionnaire set each donor's cohort. This clonotype was sampled from a woman under 30 who had recovered from COVID-19. Sequenced: PBMCs or T cells enriched from blood (not recorded which). The chain employs TRBV5-1 and TRBJ2-1; TRBD1 might be the D (6 bases). The CDR3 DNA is TGCGCCAGCAGCTTGTCCCGAGGGACATTATCTTACAATGAGCAGTTCTTC. Translating gives CASSLSRGTLSYNEQFF. The entire variable domain, with the rest obtained from reference TRBV5-1 and TRBJ2-1, is as follows: KAGVTQTPRYLIKTRGQQVTLSCSPISGHRSVSWYQQTPGQGLQFLFEYFSETQRNKGNFPGRFSGRQFSNSRSEMNVSTLELGDSALYLCASSLSRGTLSYNEQFFGPGTRLTVL.